Sequencing of this T cell receptor (beta chain) was carried out in a study of cytomegalovirus exposure and HLA in healthy donors. Only a few counts were recorded for this clone. CDR1 is MNHNS, CDR2 SASEGT, per germline. CDR3 length equals 13 residues. V gave up 4 bases and J gave up 2 bases, with 8 bases separating them. Profiling relied on immunoSEQ multiplex PCR, and the TCRdb table lists in-frame clones only, not all of them. The sample gives 170,000 or so clones, 80% to 85% of which show up once; 2.5% to 3% is in the top ten. This chain uses TRBV6-1 with TRBJ2-5; D possibly corresponds to TRBD1 (6 bases). This receptor was taken from a woman aged 18 to 35 in good health and CMV-seropositive. The sequenced material came from PBMCs. The CDR3 protein is CASSVDSQETQYF. CDR3 nucleotide sequence: TGTGCCAGCAGTGTGGACAGTCAAGAGACCCAGTACTTC.